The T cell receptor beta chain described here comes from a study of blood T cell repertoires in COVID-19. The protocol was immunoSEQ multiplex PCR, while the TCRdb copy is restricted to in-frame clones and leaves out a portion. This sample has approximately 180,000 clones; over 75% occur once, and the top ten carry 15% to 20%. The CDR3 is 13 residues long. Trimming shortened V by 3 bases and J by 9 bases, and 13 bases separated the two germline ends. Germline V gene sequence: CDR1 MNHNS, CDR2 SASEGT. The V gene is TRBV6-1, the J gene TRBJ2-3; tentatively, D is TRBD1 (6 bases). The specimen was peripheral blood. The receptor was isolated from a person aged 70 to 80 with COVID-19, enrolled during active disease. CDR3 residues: CASSEGAGPTQYF. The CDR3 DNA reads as TGTGCCAGCAGTGAGGGGGCTGGGCCGACGCAGTATTTT.